This TCR beta chain was recorded in a study of cytomegalovirus exposure and HLA in healthy donors. Study-wide points: Later work found that TCR association rates differed between HLA loci; DRB1 had the most and HLA-C the fewest. In a later analysis, TCR beta V- and J-gene trimming showed a link to a missense DCLRE1C variant.

V was clipped by 6 bases and J by 5 bases; unmatched bases: 9. The CDR3 runs 15 residues. CDR1 is LNHDA and CDR2 is SQIVND in the germline V gene (reference sequence). It was with 60 Vbeta and 13 Jbeta primers that the PCR ran. Measured with immunoSEQ multiplex PCR; TCRdb has only the in-frame clones, and not every one. In the table there are 210,000 or so clones, over 60% of which are singletons. Of note for this clone: Its antigen is undetermined.

The source is a man aged 40-49 years in good health and CMV-seronegative. The chain is built from TRBV19 and TRBJ2-7, with 11 nucleotides matching TRBD1. The sample consisted of PBMCs. The CDR3 region has the DNA TGTGCCAGTAGCTCCGGGACAGGGGGATTTGACGAGCAGTACTTC. Its protein is CASSSGTGGFDEQYF.